A selection of T cell receptor beta chains follows, all from one sample in a study of graft-versus-host responses after intestinal transplantation. Assay used: immunoSEQ multiplex PCR; TCRdb lists only in-frame clones, some missing. This table holds around 64,000 clones, roughly 93% found once. What these receptors recognize is not known. Sequences were derived from unstimulated CD4+ T cells sorted from spleen or lymph node cells, sampled before transplant. All receptors come from a human donor who was the organ donor for an intestinal transplant. CDR3s include the opening cysteine and the closing phenylalanine or tryptophan. Each record gives: clone size, V gene, J gene, D gene, CDR3 protein, CDR3 DNA. The D gene is left open where the match is weak. Only some rows state a clone size, as once, few, many or a class for expanded clones.

>-|TRBV4-2|TRBJ1-6|-
CASSQGGTTNSPLHF
TGTGCCAGCAGCCAAGGGGGAACCACTAATTCACCCCTCCACTTT
>-|TRBV11-2|TRBJ1-1|-
CASSEVRQNTEAFF
TGTGCCAGCAGCGAAGTGAGACAGAACACTGAAGCTTTCTTT
>-|TRBV6-5|TRBJ1-2|-
CASRRLTGFYGYTF
TGTGCCAGCAGACGCCTGACAGGATTTTATGGCTACACCTTC
>-|TRBV6-6|TRBJ1-2|-
CASSPGTDSGYTF
TGTGCCAGCAGCCCAGGGACCGACTCGGGCTACACCTTC
>-|TRBV9|TRBJ2-3|-
CASSATDTQYF
TGTGCCAGCAGCGCCACAGATACGCAGTATTTT
>-|TRBV12-5|TRBJ2-1|TRBD1
CASGLGQGEYEQFF
TGTGCTAGTGGTCTAGGACAGGGGGAATATGAGCAGTTCTTC
>once|TRBV6-1|TRBJ1-2|-
CASSEGRGSDGYTF
TGTGCCAGCAGTGAGGGGAGGGGGAGCGATGGCTACACCTTC
>-|TRBV18|TRBJ2-6|-
CASSPIQGMVSGANVLTF
TGTGCCAGCTCACCAATACAGGGTATGGTTTCTGGGGCCAACGTCCTGACTTTC
>-|TRBV20-1|TRBJ2-7|-
CSANGGEQYF
TGCAGCGCGAACGGGGGCGAGCAGTACTTC
>once|TRBV7-9|TRBJ1-5|TRBD1
CASSLGTGGSNRPQHF
TGTGCCAGCAGCTTAGGGACAGGGGGCAGCAATCGGCCCCAGCATTTT
>-|TRBV4-1|TRBJ2-1|-
CASSQAPIYNEQFF
TGCGCCAGCAGCCAAGCCCCCATCTACAATGAGCAGTTCTTC
>-|TRBV4-1|TRBJ2-1|TRBD2
CASSQTPTSGSYNEQFF
TGCGCCAGCAGCCAAACCCCTACTAGCGGCTCCTACAATGAGCAGTTCTTC
>-|TRBV4-3|TRBJ1-6|-
CASSQELGSPLHF
TGCGCCAGCAGCCAAGAGTTGGGTTCACCCCTCCACTTT
>-|TRBV6-5|TRBJ2-7|-
CASSYSVPLDEQYF
TGTGCCAGCAGTTACTCGGTCCCACTAGACGAGCAGTACTTC
>-|TRBV5-1|TRBJ2-3|TRBD1
CASRARQGAKTDTQYF
TGCGCCAGCAGAGCGAGACAGGGAGCTAAAACAGATACGCAGTATTTT
>-|TRBV18|TRBJ2-3|-
CASSPYRLTDTQYF
TGTGCCAGCTCACCATACAGACTCACAGATACGCAGTATTTT